Shown below are 26 T cell receptor beta chains from a single sample sequenced in a study of T cells after somatic rescue of genetic block. Profiling relied on immunoSEQ multiplex PCR, and the TCRdb table lists in-frame clones only, not all of them. This sample has 65,000 to 70,000 clones, with about 90% found just once. Sequencing used peripheral blood mononuclear cells (PBMCs). The receptors come from a man aged 40-55 years.

This clone has only one observation. This chain joins TRBV11-2 and TRBJ2-3; 11 positions agree with TRBD2. CDR3 size: 14 residues. V was pared by 6 bases and J by 2 bases, with 1 base of the junction left unmatched. Per germline, CDR1 SGHAT and CDR2 FQNNGV. As DNA, the CDR3 is TGTGCCAGCAGGACTAGCGGGAACACAGATACGCAGTATTTT. This translates into CASRTSGNTDTQYF.

The chain links TRBV27 to TRBJ2-1; 8 positions match TRBD2. Germline loops: CDR1 MNHEY, CDR2 SMNVEV (reference sequence). Trimming at V came to 6 bases and at J to 8 bases, leaving 6 bases not matched to a gene. The CDR3 totals 13 residues. The CDR3 DNA reads TGTGCCAGCAGGACTAGCGAGGGTTATGAGCAGTTCTTC. Translated: CASRTSEGYEQFF.

V and J are TRBV6-5 and TRBJ2-1, with TRBD1 identical over 12 bases. Germline values: CDR1 MNHEY, CDR2 SVGAGI. This CDR3 has 15 amino acids. J lost 10 bases, V lost 6 bases, and 10 bases had no gene match. The CDR3 DNA reads TGTGCCAGCAGACCGGGACAGGGGGCGGTAGTAGAGCAGTTCTTC. The encoded protein is CASRPGQGAVVEQFF.

V and J are TRBV7-6 and TRBJ2-3, with 13 bases identical to TRBD2. The V gene's germline CDR1 is SGHVS and CDR2 FNYEAQ. The CDR3 spans 16 residues. V was pared by 1 base and J by 6 bases, with 4 bases of the junction left unmatched. CDR3 sequence: CASSLGTSGGGDTQYF. The DNA of the CDR3 is TGTGCCAGCAGCTTAGGGACTAGCGGGGGAGGGGATACGCAGTATTTT.

The V gene is TRBV13, the J gene TRBJ1-2; 8 positions agree with TRBD1. Germline CDR1 PRHDT, CDR2 FYEKMQ (reference sequence). The trim removed 4 bases at V and 4 bases at J, leaving 2 bases unmatched. The CDR3 sequence is 13 residues long. The CDR3 spells CASSWTGSYGYTF. The CDR3 coding sequence is TGTGCCAGCAGCTGGACAGGGAGCTATGGCTACACCTTC.

The chain uses TRBV5-8 and TRBJ2-2; D call uncertain. Germline V gives CDR1 SGHTS, CDR2 YDEGEE. The CDR3 is 14 residues long. V lost 6 bases to trimming and J lost 6 bases, with 15 bases between them. In DNA, the CDR3 is TGTGCCAGCACAAGGCTCGCTGTCGCCGGGGAGCTGTTTTTT. Translation: CASTRLAVAGELFF.

This chain uses TRBV5-1 with TRBJ2-3; the match to TRBD2 covers 9 bases. Trimming removed 2 bases from V and 4 bases from J; junction bases left unmatched: 8. The CDR3 spans 16 residues. Per the germline V gene, CDR1 is SGHRS and CDR2 is YFSETQ. CDR3 residues: CASSLAGGPPADTQYF. In DNA, the CDR3 is TGCGCCAGCAGCTTAGCGGGAGGACCCCCCGCAGATACGCAGTATTTT.

This rearrangement joins TRBV19 to TRBJ2-2; 13 bases are shared with TRBD2. The CDR3 is 18 residues long. Unmatched junction bases numbered 12, after V lost 7 bases and J lost 4 bases. Germline CDR1 and CDR2: LNHDA and SQIVND (reference sequence). CDR3 bases: TGTGCCAGTACCAAAGGACTAGCGGGAGCCACTAGCACCGGGGAGCTGTTTTTT. This gives the protein CASTKGLAGATSTGELFF.

This clone was counted a single time. CDR3 sequence (DNA): TGTGCCAGCAGCTTAGCGGCGGCAGGGGGCGACTATGGCTACACCTTC. Residues: CASSLAAAGGDYGYTF. V gene TRBV7-6 combines with J gene TRBJ1-2; TRBD1 agrees at 8 bases. Losses at the gene ends were 0 bases for V and 3 bases for J; bases not matched to a gene: 6. Germline-derived CDR1 and CDR2 are SGHVS and FNYEAQ. The CDR3 is 16 amino acids.

V gene TRBV7-9 combines with J gene TRBJ2-7; tentatively, D is TRBD1 (5 bases). Per the germline V gene, CDR1 is SEHNR and CDR2 is FQNEAQ (reference sequence). This CDR3 is built from 14 residues. V dropped 6 bases and J dropped 2 bases, with 14 bases sitting between them. CDR3 nucleotide sequence: TGTGCCAGCAGGCAAGGAGAGGACACCTACGAGCAGTACTTC. Residues: CASRQGEDTYEQYF.

This clone was detected once. The V call is TRBV6-6, the J call TRBJ2-3, with TRBD2 matching over 9 bases. V lost 2 bases, J lost 4 bases, and 7 bases stayed unmatched. CDR3 length: 16 residues. Germline loops: CDR1 MNHNY, CDR2 SVGAGI (reference sequence). CDR3 amino acids: CASSYPGSGGPDTQYF. The CDR3 nucleotides read TGTGCCAGCAGTTACCCGGGTAGCGGGGGACCAGATACGCAGTATTTT.

The chain joins TRBV18 to TRBJ2-7; D unresolved. Per the germline V gene, CDR1 is KGHSH and CDR2 is LQKENI. Trimming removed 3 bases from V and 6 bases from J, with 12 bases in between. The CDR3 has 13 amino acids. The CDR3 sequence: CASSPTYGREQYF. CDR3 sequence (DNA): TGTGCCAGCTCACCCACCTACGGTCGCGAGCAGTACTTC.

The CDR3 DNA is TGTGCCAGCAGCGGGGGGTTCACAGATACGCAGTATTTT. Encoded protein: CASSGGFTDTQYF. The chain combines TRBV7-2 with TRBJ2-3, with D maybe TRBD2 (6 bases). The CDR3 covers 13 residues. The germline V and J ends were trimmed by 5 bases and 2 bases, with 8 bases remaining between them. CDR1 and CDR2 (germline): SGHTA, FQGNSA.

V gene TRBV7-6 combines with J gene TRBJ2-1; 10 nucleotides align to TRBD2. Germline V gene lookup returns CDR1 SGHVS and CDR2 FNYEAQ. V lost 0 bases to trimming and J lost 7 bases; unmatched junction nucleotides: 9. This CDR3 region has 17 residues. CDR3 sequence reads: CASSLAPPSGSENEQFF. The CDR3, as DNA: TGTGCCAGCAGCTTAGCGCCCCCTAGCGGGAGCGAAAATGAGCAGTTCTTC. Looking up the rest from reference TRBV7-6 and TRBJ2-1 gives the full variable domain: GAGVSQSPRYKVTKRGQDVALRCDPISGHVSLYWYRQALGQGPEFLTYFNYEAQQDKSGLPNDRFSAERPEGSISTLTIQRTEQRDSAMYRCASSLAPPSGSENEQFFGPGTRLTVL.

V usage is TRBV5-1 and J usage is TRBJ1-1, with TRBD1 as a possible D gene (6 bases). The CDR3 covers 16 residues. Per germline, CDR1 SGHRS and CDR2 YFSETQ. With 0 bases removed from V and 1 base from J, the gap between germline ends came to 13 bases. CDR3 bases: TGCGCCAGCAGCTTGGGAGGGGGTCGGGCGAACACTGAAGCTTTCTTT. Its translation: CASSLGGGRANTEAFF.

The gene calls are TRBV5-4 and TRBJ1-4; D gene ambiguous. V shed 5 bases and J shed 0 bases, with 8 bases lying between them. The CDR3 spans 14 residues. CDR1 SGHNT and CDR2 YYREEE come from the germline V gene (reference sequence). The CDR3 DNA follows: TGTGCCAGCAGTCTTCATACAACTAATGAAAAACTGTTTTTT. It yields the protein CASSLHTTNEKLFF.

V and J are TRBV4-1 and TRBJ1-3; D not resolved. In germline, CDR1 is MGHRA, CDR2 YSYEKL. Trimming pared 1 base from V and 4 bases from J, leaving 11 bases between. This CDR3 has 15 residues. The CDR3 DNA reads as TGCGCCAGCAGCCAAGGGGAGACCCCAGGAAACACCATATATTTT. As protein: CASSQGETPGNTIYF.

The chain couples TRBV19 to TRBJ1-1, with D uncertain. The V end lost 5 bases, the J end lost 4 bases, and 14 bases lay between the germline ends. The CDR3 has 14 amino acids. Germline CDR1 and CDR2: LNHDA and SQIVND (reference sequence). The CDR3 loop reads CASSSPTRLTEAFF. The DNA of the CDR3 is TGTGCCAGTAGTTCTCCGACCCGACTCACTGAAGCTTTCTTT.

The rearrangement uses TRBV29-1 and TRBJ2-5, with D uncertain. CDR3 size: 16 residues. V was cut by 6 bases and J by 5 bases, with 25 bases left in between. Germline V gives CDR1 SQVTM, CDR2 ANQGSEA. The CDR3 DNA follows: TGCAGCGTCTCCTTGCCAAACGACCCCTCCGCGGAGACCCAGTACTTC. Its translation: CSVSLPNDPSAETQYF.

The chain carries TRBV6-5 and TRBJ2-5; the D gene is possibly TRBD1 (6 bases). Germline V CDR1 and CDR2: MNHEY, SVGAGI. V lost 6 bases, J lost 3 bases, and 11 bases lay in between. There are 13 residues in the CDR3. CDR3 sequence reads: CASSIQGKETQYF. The CDR3 DNA follows: TGTGCCAGCAGCATACAGGGAAAAGAGACCCAGTACTTC.

This chain uses TRBV7-6 with TRBJ2-1, with D possibly TRBD2 on 7 matching bases. Germline V CDR1 and CDR2: SGHVS, FNYEAQ. Trimming removed 5 bases from V and 6 bases from J, with 14 bases in between. The CDR3 is 14 amino acids. The CDR3 reads CASSPAGAINEQFF. CDR3 DNA sequence: TGTGCCAGCAGCCCGGCGGGGGCCATCAATGAGCAGTTCTTC. The variable domain in full, with the rest retrieved from reference TRBV7-6 and TRBJ2-1, is GAGVSQSPRYKVTKRGQDVALRCDPISGHVSLYWYRQALGQGPEFLTYFNYEAQQDKSGLPNDRFSAERPEGSISTLTIQRTEQRDSAMYRCASSPAGAINEQFFGPGTRLTVL.

The sample holds one count of this clone. The genes are TRBV6-1 and TRBJ2-3, with 10 bases lining up with TRBD1. Germline CDR1 MNHNS, CDR2 SASEGT. V dropped 5 bases and J dropped 6; count of bases not matched to a gene: 5. This CDR3 region has 14 residues. In DNA, the CDR3 is TGTGCCAGCAGTAGACAGGGGGCAGGCGATACGCAGTATTTT. It codes for CASSRQGAGDTQYF.

The rearrangement uses TRBV30 and TRBJ2-7; D is ambiguous. The CDR3 runs 13 residues. Germline CDR1 and CDR2: GTSNPN and SVGIG (reference sequence). The V end lost 0 bases, the J end lost 7 bases, and 13 bases lay between the germline ends. This CDR3 is CAWSVGRTMEQYF. CDR3 nucleotides: TGTGCCTGGAGTGTAGGCAGAACCATGGAGCAGTACTTC.

The chain employs TRBV10-2 and TRBJ2-1; 11 bases fit TRBD2. Germline assignment: CDR1 WSHSY and CDR2 SAAADI. V gave up 5 bases and J gave up 5 bases; unmatched junction bases: 2. This CDR3 spans 14 amino acids. The CDR3 region has the DNA TGCGCCAGCAGTCATAGCGGGAGGGACAATGAGCAGTTCTTC. It is translated as CASSHSGRDNEQFF.

J is TRBJ2-1 and V is TRBV19, with D maybe TRBD1 (6 bases). Germline V gene sequence: CDR1 LNHDA, CDR2 SQIVND (reference sequence). The length of the CDR3 is 14 residues. Trimming stripped 0 bases from V and 9 bases from J, with 12 bases between. CDR3 coding DNA: TGTGCCAGTAGTATAGAGGGCAGGGGTGGTGAGCAGTTCTTC. Translation: CASSIEGRGGEQFF.

V and J are TRBV7-9 and TRBJ2-7; 7 nucleotides match TRBD1. Trimming cost V 5 bases and J 2 bases; bases outside gene matches: 6. This CDR3 spans 14 amino acids. Germline CDR1 and CDR2: SEHNR and FQNEAQ (reference sequence). The CDR3 spells CASSHRDRPYEQYF. CDR3 nucleotides: TGTGCCAGCAGCCACCGGGACAGACCCTACGAGCAGTACTTC.